This T cell receptor beta chain was captured in a study of T cells in Graves' hyperthyroidism and ophthalmopathy. Study observations and caveats: Clonotypes that were expanded in thyroid above 0.001 mostly appeared in blood too.

What was amplified from RNA transcripts were TCR beta CDR3 regions. HTBI primers drove first-round RT-PCR of the TCR CDR3. TCRdb recomputed calls from the multiplex PCR reads with MiXCR, one row per CDR3 protein. Here the sample spans approximately 870,000 distinct CDR3 sequences, more than 30% being singletons. CDR1 and CDR2 from the germline V gene are DFQATT and SNEGSKA (reference sequence). V shed 5 bases and J shed 3 bases, with 14 bases lying between them. The CDR3 sequence is 14 residues long. Turning to this clonotype: As yet, its antigen is unknown.

The sequencing input was blood. The TCR was taken from a man between 18 and 29 years old with Graves' hyperthyroidism. The V and J genes are TRBV20-1 and TRBJ1-5, with a weak D call TRBD1 (5 bases). CDR3 protein: CSAGFGGDNQPQHF. The CDR3 DNA follows: TGCAGTGCTGGATTTGGGGGGGACAATCAGCCCCAGCATTTT.